This TCR beta chain was documented in a study of CXCR3-negative and CXCR3-positive naive CD8 T cells. Study information: Cumulative TRB read yield was around 140 million, averaging about 1.5 +/- 0.3 million per library.

With respect to this clonotype: Its specificity is not known.

CDR3 length: 16 residues. Germline lookup yields CDR1 SGHNT and CDR2 YYREEE (reference sequence). The study made its TRB cDNA libraries by 5' RACE, adding UMI labels. TCRdb reprocessed the 5' RACE reads, with one entry per CDR3 protein and no DNA. Recorded here are about 98,000 distinct CDR3 sequences; the top ten clones represent around 0.99%. Each CD8+ T cell subset was sorted in triplicate, 250,000 to 300,000 cells each. Study results and caveats: Naive CXCR3-negative and CXCR3-positive cells had similar TRBV-TRBJ usage; memory differed. Naive cells that were CXCR3-positive had more hydrophobic TRB CDR3s (compared with CXCR3-negative naive cells). Memory CD8+ cells showed much lower diversity, while both naive subsets displayed comparably high diversity.

The origin of this receptor is a human donor in good health. Some clones in this sample may be carry-over from other donors' samples. The source material was naive CXCR3+ CD8+ T cells from blood. As for subset: CD45RO-CCR7+CD27+CD95- naive CD8+ T cells expressing CXCR3 (TNR3+). V usage is TRBV5-4 and J usage is TRBJ2-7; TCRdb returns TRBD1, unconfirmable since there is no DNA. The CDR3 spells CASSFGPGTENYEQYF.